This T cell receptor beta chain was sequenced for a study of long-term antiretroviral therapy in people with HIV (dated by TCRdb to about 2022). Notes on the research overall: Collection of the earliest samples took place about a decade ahead of the 2015 WHO recommendation for immediate ART, at a time when ART was typically delayed until CD4 counts fell. No cross-contamination during QIAcube processing was shown when test extractions of a monoclonal T-cell line were performed alongside about 30 polyclonal samples. A total of 192 cryopreserved PBMC samples were contributed to the cohort by 30 adults with confirmed HIV infection, with samples collected serially over a mean of 6 years (range 1-12). Among the 25 to 30 participants with HIV, fewer than twelve were female. A retrospective serial study tested whether changes in peripheral blood TRB repertoire composition and diversity were associated with ART initiation and durable HIV suppression.

Study-wide conclusions, independent of this receptor: Expanded TRB clones identified before ART initiation dominated the repertoire at all time points, although this dominance fluctuated and declined in many PLHIV after ART. Narrower CDR3 length ranges were observed in HIV repertoires than in controls, and an antigen-experienced repertoire with only a slight naive shift after ART was suggested by the network structure. Because cell numbers in pre-ART samples were limited, unsorted PBMC were profiled instead of sorted CD4+ and CD8+ T cells. No data were available on ART adherence, viral resistance or therapy changes, limiting inferences about post-ART repertoire changes. The samples span the years 2004 to 2017, and the ART regimens used may be less effective than current regimens. Owing to limited PBMC availability, only the TCR beta chain was sequenced, without alpha chain pairing. ART initiation was associated with a significant increase in TRB diversity, but diversity stayed significantly below transplant donor controls even after long-term ART.

The junction shows trimming of 3 bases on V and 6 bases on J, plus 12 bases between the germline ends. CDR1 is given as KGHSH and CDR2 as LQKENI, both from the germline V gene. The CDR3 numbers 15 residues from cysteine through phenylalanine. The DNA shown is the 45-base CDR3, in frame from base 1. Sequencing of the TRB variable region was done with the immunoSEQ hsTCRB v3.0 assay at survey level resolution. The target sequencing depth for TRB was 40,000-50,000 T-cell genomes per sample. Pooled TRB libraries were sequenced on an Illumina MiSeq with a v3 150-cycle kit. The paper's processing steps were these. Analysis of repertoires was carried out in R inside a reproducible Nextflow workflow spanning QC, data transformation and analysis. LymphoSeq2, an R package for AIRR-Seq data exploration, was used to implement custom analyses. After excluding a handful of samples that yielded fewer than 5000 total TRB sequences, fewer than 200 HIV repertoires remained for analysis. Among the 180 to 200 retained HIV repertoires, about 57 were collected before ART initiation and around 130 after ART initiation. Each repertoire was downsampled to 5000 TRB nucleotide sequences, and summary statistics were averaged across 100 downsampling iterations. TRB sequences were retained for analysis only if CDR3 regions of at least seven amino acids were present. A Shannon entropy-derived clonality score and the Gini coefficient were used to measure diversity. In repertoire networks, the top 5000 CDR3 amino acid sequences were linked whenever an edit distance of one separated two sequences. For TRB CDR3 amino acid sequences, GLIPH2 was used to predict antigen specificity groups and MHC restriction. To flag known associations with CMV, EBV, HIV or tissue antigens, CDR3 amino acid sequences were compared against VDJdb and McPAS-TCR. Pre-ART, post-ART and control groups were compared with Wilcoxon signed-rank tests and Holm-Bonferroni correction. The source is immuneACCESS, and TCRdb retained only in-frame sequences with V and J called. Part of the clones is not carried over; for the studies checked, unresolved V genes explain less than half of this, and the remainder is unexplained. The DNA gave D and trimming, while V, J and clone size come from that table. Across this sample there are about 21,000 clones, with 60% to 80% seen only once. More than 9% of the sample is held by the ten biggest clonotypes.

Inclusion was restricted to participants for whom at least one PBMC sample before ART initiation and at least two post-ART samples were available. Treatment was received in the United States of America by all participants with HIV. Cryopreserved samples of about 0.95-10 million PBMC were thawed and washed before DNA extraction. At the time of the earliest PBMC sample for each participant with HIV, ages ranged from roughly 23 to 55 years. Each participant contributed PBMC samples from 1-4 timepoints before ART initiation and 2-8 timepoints after ART initiation, with a median of 7 samples. Serial HIV viral load, CD4+ T-cell count, ART history and demographic data were obtained for every participant. Genomic DNA was extracted from unsorted PBMC with a Qiagen kit on a QIAcube, processed in batches of 12 samples. Points on this clone: The antigen it recognizes is unknown. No base quality information exists; no much larger clone differs at one position.

The rearrangement joined TRBV18 to TRBJ1-6; the D segment could be TRBD1, given 5 matching bases. The TCR originated in a woman aged 35 to 49 with HIV. The material was unsorted PBMCs, obtained less than 1.8 years before starting antiretroviral therapy. At the DNA level, the sequence is TGTGCCAGCTCACCCCCGGGGACGAGTAATTCACCCCTCCACTTT. It is translated as CASSPPGTSNSPLHF.